Following are 20 T cell receptor beta chains from one sample sequenced in a study of blood T cells in healthy people across ages. The second PCR ran about 6 to 11 cycles with a sample-barcoded 5' primer and J-beta primers. MiXCR, run by TCRdb on the 5' RACE reads, gives a single entry per CDR3 protein. Of about 510,000 distinct CDR3 sequences listed, roughly a quarter are singletons. This same sample was also taken into another study, of T cells of mothers and their children.

Material for sequencing was blood. These receptor sequences come from a boy between 2 and 10 years old in good health.

The chain joins TRBV5-4 to TRBJ1-5; D possibly corresponds to TRBD1 (5 bases). CDR1 and CDR2 from the germline V gene are SGHNT and YYREEE (reference sequence). The CDR3 runs to 17 residues. Trimming pared 0 bases from V and 0 bases from J, leaving 13 bases between. CDR3 protein: CASSLERGGNSNQPQHF. The CDR3 bases are TGTGCCAGCAGCTTGGAGCGGGGGGGGAATAGCAATCAGCCCCAGCATTTT.

A few counts support this clonotype. The J gene is TRBJ2-1, the V gene TRBV2; no clear D. CDR1 and CDR2 (germline): SNHLY, FYNNEI. CDR3 size: 14 residues. The V end was cut by 2 bases, the J end by 2 bases, with 7 bases between. CDR3: CASSELETYNEQFF. The CDR3 DNA is TGTGCCAGCAGTGAACTTGAAACCTACAATGAGCAGTTCTTC. Supplemented by reference TRBV2 and TRBJ2-1, the full variable domain reads EPEVTQTPSHQVTQMGQEVILRCVPISNHLYFYWYRQILGQKVEFLVSFYNNEISEKSEIFDDQFSVERPDGSNFTLKIRSTKLEDSAMYFCASSELETYNEQFFGPGTRLTVL.

This clonotype was observed a few times. The V gene is TRBV4-1, the J gene TRBJ2-7; 8 bases are a match to TRBD1. Per the germline V gene, CDR1 is MGHRA and CDR2 is YSYEKL. The V segment lost 4 bases and the J segment 9 bases; nucleotides outside the gene matches: 8. There are 13 residues in the CDR3. The CDR3 DNA is TGCGCCAGCAGCCGACAGGGGACTGATGGGCAGTACTTC. It encodes CASSRQGTDGQYF.

The J gene is TRBJ1-2, the V gene TRBV4-1; D is unresolved. The CDR3 is made up of 13 amino acids. V was clipped by 3 bases and J by 8 bases, with 13 bases between them. Germline-derived CDR1 and CDR2 are MGHRA and YSYEKL. DNA for the CDR3: TGCGCCAGCAGCCAGGGGAGGAGAGGGGGCTACACCTTC. This gives the protein CASSQGRRGGYTF.

The chain recombines TRBV20-1 with TRBJ2-7; 8 bases fit TRBD2. Germline CDR1 reads DFQATT; CDR2 reads SNEGSKA (reference sequence). This CDR3 region has 18 residues. Trimming cost V 3 bases and J 3 bases; bases outside gene matches: 19. This CDR3 is CSARPDPGRLATCYEQYF. The DNA for the CDR3 is TGCAGTGCTAGGCCAGACCCCGGGAGACTAGCGACCTGCTACGAGCAGTACTTC.

V gene TRBV12-3 or TRBV12-4 combines with J gene TRBJ2-7; 14 bases are a match to TRBD2. Unmatched junction bases numbered 3, after V lost 5 bases and J lost 3 bases. The CDR3 extends over 15 amino acids. CDR3 coding DNA: TGTGCCAGCAGTAACGGACTAGCGGGAGGCTACGAGCAGTACTTC. It is translated as CASSNGLAGGYEQYF.

The chain has TRBV5-5 and TRBJ2-3, with 11 bases lining up with TRBD2. V shed 5 bases, J shed 2 bases, and the junction held 7 bases outside the gene matches. There are 16 residues in the CDR3. From germline, CDR1 is SGHKS and CDR2 YYEKEE (reference sequence). Here the CDR3 DNA reads TGTGCCAGCAGTTTGACTAGCGGGGAATACACAGATACGCAGTATTTT. It translates to CASSLTSGEYTDTQYF.

The rearrangement uses TRBV29-1 and TRBJ2-3; D might be TRBD1 (6 bases). Deletions cut 1 base from V and 1 base from J, with 12 bases between. Germline-derived CDR1 and CDR2 are SQVTM and ANQGSEA. The CDR3 length is 15 residues. The CDR3 spells CSVEGAGVRTDTQYF. CDR3 sequence (DNA): TGCAGCGTTGAAGGGGCAGGGGTCCGCACAGATACGCAGTATTTT.

The chain couples TRBV4-1 to TRBJ2-5; D is possibly TRBD2 (7 bases). CDR3 length: 15 amino acids. V lost 5 bases and J lost 4, with 17 bases in between. Germline CDR1 is MGHRA and CDR2 is YSYEKL. CDR3 in amino acids: CASSSPGEGRETQYF. The CDR3 bases are TGCGCCAGCAGCTCCCCAGGGGAGGGCCGAGAGACCCAGTACTTC.

A single count supports this clonotype. This sequence joins TRBV12-3 or TRBV12-4 and TRBJ1-6; 7 nucleotides line up with TRBD1. This CDR3 is 15 amino acids long. V was clipped by 8 bases and J by 3 bases; unmatched bases: 7. CDR3 bases: TGTGCCAGCTTGAGAGGGGGCCGCTATAATTCACCCCTCCACTTT. This encodes CASLRGGRYNSPLHF.

This clonotype appeared a few times. J is TRBJ1-1 and V is TRBV11-2; the D gene is possibly TRBD1 (5 bases). The germline CDR1 and CDR2 sequences are SGHAT and FQNNGV. This CDR3 has 15 residues. Trimming took off 1 base at V and 5 bases at J, with 14 bases between the two ends. CDR3 loop: CASSLAQGVRTEAFF. Written as DNA, the CDR3 is TGTGCCAGCAGCTTAGCCCAGGGAGTACGGACTGAAGCTTTCTTT.

The chain recombines TRBV18 with TRBJ1-4; D uncertain. The V end lost 4 bases, the J end lost 8 bases, and 11 bases lay between the germline ends. Germline V gene sequence: CDR1 KGHSH, CDR2 LQKENI. The length of the CDR3 is 13 residues. CDR3 protein: CASSRNTEEKLFF. The CDR3 bases are TGTGCCAGCTCACGAAACACTGAAGAAAAACTGTTTTTT. The complete variable domain, with remaining parts taken from reference TRBV18 and TRBJ1-4, reads NAGVMQNPRHLVRRRGQEARLRCSPMKGHSHVYWYRQLPEEGLKFMVYLQKENIIDESGMPKERFSAEFPKEGPSILRIQQVVRGDSAAYFCASSRNTEEKLFFGSGTQLSVL.

V gene TRBV7-9 combines with J gene TRBJ2-1, with D maybe TRBD1 (6 bases). The CDR3 runs to 11 residues. Trimming took off 11 bases at V and 15 bases at J, with 20 bases between the two ends. Germline V lookup: CDR1 SEHNR, CDR2 FQNEAQ (reference sequence). The CDR3 region is CAGYLGQLRFF. In nucleotides, the CDR3 is TGTGCCGGCTACCTCGGACAGTTAAGGTTCTTC. Using reference TRBV7-9 and TRBJ2-1 for the parts outside the CDR3, the full variable domain is DTGVSQNPRHKITKRGQNVTFRCDPISEHNRLYWYRQTLGQGPEFLTYFQNEAQLEKSRLLSDRFSAERPKGSFSTLEIQRTEQGDSAMYLCAGYLGQLRFFGPGTRLTVL.

This clonotype was found a few times. This rearrangement joins TRBV7-9 to TRBJ2-5; TRBD2 matches 13 bases. From germline, CDR1 is SEHNR and CDR2 FQNEAQ (reference sequence). The CDR3 covers 17 residues. Trimming removed 6 bases from V and 3 bases from J; junction bases left unmatched: 10. The CDR3 sequence is CASRSRPGLAGKETQYF. The CDR3 DNA reads TGTGCCAGCAGATCCCGACCGGGACTAGCGGGAAAAGAGACCCAGTACTTC. Full variable domain (remainder filled in from reference TRBV7-9 and TRBJ2-5): DTGVSQNPRHKITKRGQNVTFRCDPISEHNRLYWYRQTLGQGPEFLTYFQNEAQLEKSRLLSDRFSAERPKGSFSTLEIQRTEQGDSAMYLCASRSRPGLAGKETQYFGPGTRLLVL.

The genes are TRBV6-2 or TRBV6-3 and TRBJ1-2, with D uncertain. Trimming removed 6 bases from V and 0 bases from J, with 8 bases in between. CDR3 length: 13 amino acids. Germline V gene lookup returns CDR1 MNHEY and CDR2 SVGEGT. The CDR3 protein is CASSRGTNYGYTF. The DNA for the CDR3 is TGTGCCAGCAGCCGCGGTACTAACTATGGCTACACCTTC.

The V and J genes are TRBV29-1 and TRBJ2-5, with D hard to call. The J call is uncertain, as TRBJ2-7 better fits the DNA end. CDR3 length: 13 amino acids. Germline CDR1 is SQVTM and CDR2 is ANQGSEA. CDR3 bases: TGCAGCGTTGGGCGCAGGCTGGGCTACGAGCAGTACTTC. Protein product: CSVGRRLGYEQYF.

About this clonotype itself: A read error may explain this, as a much larger clone is one base away. V is TRBV12-3 or TRBV12-4 and J is TRBJ1-3; weak D call: TRBD1 (5 bases). The CDR3 has 13 amino acids. The CDR3 sequence is CASSAQGGSTIYF. CDR3 in DNA: TGTGCCAGCAGTGCGCAGGGTGGAAGCACCATATATTTT.

J is TRBJ2-5 and V is TRBV25-1; TRBD2 aligns across 10 bases. TRBJ2-7 matches the DNA end more closely, so the J call is doubtful. The CDR3 is 14 residues long. Looked up from germline, CDR1 is MGHDK and CDR2 is SYGVNS. The CDR3 protein is CASSESGGVYEQYF. The CDR3 nucleotides are TGTGCCAGCAGTGAAAGCGGGGGGGTCTACGAGCAGTACTTC.

The V gene is TRBV3-1, the J gene TRBJ1-4; no definite D call. The ends were cut back, 4 bases at V and 7 bases at J, with 16 bases in the middle. CDR1 is LGHDT and CDR2 is YNNKEL in the germline V gene (reference sequence). The CDR3 has 15 residues. CDR3 DNA: TGTGCCAGCAGCCGGGGAGGAGGAGTTCGTGAAAAACTGTTTTTT. Residues: CASSRGGGVREKLFF.

V is TRBV19 and J is TRBJ2-5; 8 positions match TRBD1. The end of the DNA is better explained by TRBJ2-1, so the J call may be wrong. The CDR3 contains 13 residues. The germline CDR1 and CDR2 sequences are LNHDA and SQIVND (reference sequence). Here the CDR3 reads CASSRGRGSEQFF. In nucleotides, the CDR3 is TGTGCCAGCTCCAGGGGGCGAGGTAGTGAGCAGTTCTTC.